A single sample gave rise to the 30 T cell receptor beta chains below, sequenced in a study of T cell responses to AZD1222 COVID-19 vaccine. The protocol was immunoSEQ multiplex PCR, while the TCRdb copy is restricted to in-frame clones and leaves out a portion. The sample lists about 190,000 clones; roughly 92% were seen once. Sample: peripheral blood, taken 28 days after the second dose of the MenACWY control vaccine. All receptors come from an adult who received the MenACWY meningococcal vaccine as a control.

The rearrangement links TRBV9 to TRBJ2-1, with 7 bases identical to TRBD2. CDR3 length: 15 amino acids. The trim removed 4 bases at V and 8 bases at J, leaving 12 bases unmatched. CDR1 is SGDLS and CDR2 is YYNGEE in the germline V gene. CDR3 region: CASSPDSGNIDEQFF. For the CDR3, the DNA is TGTGCCAGCAGCCCAGACAGCGGGAATATCGATGAGCAGTTCTTC. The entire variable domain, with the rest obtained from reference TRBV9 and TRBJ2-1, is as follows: DSGVTQTPKHLITATGQRVTLRCSPRSGDLSVYWYQQSLDQGLQFLIQYYNGEERAKGNILERFSAQQFPDLHSELNLSSLELGDSALYFCASSPDSGNIDEQFFGPGTRLTVL.

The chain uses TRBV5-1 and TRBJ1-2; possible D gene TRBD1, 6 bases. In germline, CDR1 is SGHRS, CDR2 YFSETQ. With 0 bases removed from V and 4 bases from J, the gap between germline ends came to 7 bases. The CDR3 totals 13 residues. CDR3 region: CASSLGTVYGYTF. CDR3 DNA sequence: TGCGCCAGCAGCTTGGGGACAGTCTATGGCTACACCTTC. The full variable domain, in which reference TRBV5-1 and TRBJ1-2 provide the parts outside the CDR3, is KAGVTQTPRYLIKTRGQQVTLSCSPISGHRSVSWYQQTPGQGLQFLFEYFSETQRNKGNFPGRFSGRQFSNSRSEMNVSTLELGDSALYLCASSLGTVYGYTFGSGTRLTVV.

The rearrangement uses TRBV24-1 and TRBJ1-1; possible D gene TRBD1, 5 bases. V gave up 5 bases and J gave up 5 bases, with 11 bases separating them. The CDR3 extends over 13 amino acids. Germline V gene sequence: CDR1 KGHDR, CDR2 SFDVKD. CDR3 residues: CATSGGARTEAFF. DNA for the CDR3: TGTGCCACCAGTGGAGGGGCGCGGACTGAAGCTTTCTTT.

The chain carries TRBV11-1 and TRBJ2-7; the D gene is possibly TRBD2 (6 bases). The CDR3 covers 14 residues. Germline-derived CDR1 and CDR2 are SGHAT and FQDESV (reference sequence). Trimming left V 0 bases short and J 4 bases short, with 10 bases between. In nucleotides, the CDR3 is TGTGCCAGCAGCTTAGCGCGTGGGGGGTACGAGCAGTACTTC. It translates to CASSLARGGYEQYF.

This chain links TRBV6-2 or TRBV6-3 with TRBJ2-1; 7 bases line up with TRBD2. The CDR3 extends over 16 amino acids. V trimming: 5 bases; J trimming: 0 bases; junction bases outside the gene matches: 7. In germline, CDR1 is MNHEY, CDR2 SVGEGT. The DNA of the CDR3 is TGTGCCAGCAGTGCCCGGGACTACTACTCCTACAATGAGCAGTTCTTC. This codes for CASSARDYYSYNEQFF.

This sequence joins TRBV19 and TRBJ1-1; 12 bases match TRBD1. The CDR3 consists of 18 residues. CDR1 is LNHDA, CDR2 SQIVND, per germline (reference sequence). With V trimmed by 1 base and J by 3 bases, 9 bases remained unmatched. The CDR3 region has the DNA TGTGCCAGTAGTATAGTGCGGGGACAGGGGGCTTTGGACACTGAAGCTTTCTTT. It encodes CASSIVRGQGALDTEAFF.

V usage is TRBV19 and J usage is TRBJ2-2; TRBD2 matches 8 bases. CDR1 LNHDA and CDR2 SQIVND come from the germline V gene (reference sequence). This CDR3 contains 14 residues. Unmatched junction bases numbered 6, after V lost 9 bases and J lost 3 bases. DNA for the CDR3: TGTGCCAGCTTAGCGGGACGTTACACCGGGGAGCTGTTTTTT. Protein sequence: CASLAGRYTGELFF.

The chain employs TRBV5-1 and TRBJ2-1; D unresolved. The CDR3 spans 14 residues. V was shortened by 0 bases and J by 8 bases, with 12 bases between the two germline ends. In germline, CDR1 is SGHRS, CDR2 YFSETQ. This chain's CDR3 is CASSLEARSHEQFF. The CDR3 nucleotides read TGCGCCAGCAGCTTGGAGGCTAGGTCCCATGAGCAGTTCTTC.

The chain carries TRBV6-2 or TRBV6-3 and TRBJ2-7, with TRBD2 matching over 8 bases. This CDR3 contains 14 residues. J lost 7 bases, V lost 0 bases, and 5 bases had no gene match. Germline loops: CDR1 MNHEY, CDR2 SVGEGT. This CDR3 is CASSYSAGGREQYF. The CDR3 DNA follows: TGTGCCAGCAGTTACTCGGCGGGAGGCAGGGAGCAGTACTTC.

The DNA of the CDR3 is TGTGCCAGCAGCGGGACAGGTTATGGCTACACCTTC. Translated: CASSGTGYGYTF. The V and J genes are TRBV28 and TRBJ1-2; 8 positions agree with TRBD1. The V segment lost 6 bases and the J segment 5 bases; nucleotides outside the gene matches: 2. Germline V gene data show CDR1 as MDHEN and CDR2 as SYDVKM. The CDR3 length is 12 residues.

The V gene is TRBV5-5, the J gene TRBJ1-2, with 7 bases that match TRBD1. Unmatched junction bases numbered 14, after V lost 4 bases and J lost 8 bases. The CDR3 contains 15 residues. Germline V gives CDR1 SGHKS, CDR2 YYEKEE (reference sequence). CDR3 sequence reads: CASSDPQGLVLGYTF. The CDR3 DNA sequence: TGTGCCAGCAGCGACCCACAGGGGCTCGTTTTGGGCTACACCTTC.

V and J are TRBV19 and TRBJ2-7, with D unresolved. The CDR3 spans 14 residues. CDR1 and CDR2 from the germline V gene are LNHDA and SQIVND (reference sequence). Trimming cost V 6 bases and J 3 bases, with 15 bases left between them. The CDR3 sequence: CASSPGADVYEQYF. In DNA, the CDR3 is TGTGCCAGTAGCCCCGGTGCAGACGTCTACGAGCAGTACTTC.

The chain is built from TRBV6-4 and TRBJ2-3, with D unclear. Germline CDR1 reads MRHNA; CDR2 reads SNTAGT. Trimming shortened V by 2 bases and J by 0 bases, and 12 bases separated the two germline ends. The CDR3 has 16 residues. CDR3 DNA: TGTGCCAGCAGTGACCGAGGCAGATCTAGCACAGATACGCAGTATTTT. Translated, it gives CASSDRGRSSTDTQYF.

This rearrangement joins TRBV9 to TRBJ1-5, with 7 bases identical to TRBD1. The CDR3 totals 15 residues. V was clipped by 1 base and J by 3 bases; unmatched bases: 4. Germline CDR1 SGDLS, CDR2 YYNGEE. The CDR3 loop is CASSVTTGFNQPQHF. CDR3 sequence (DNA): TGTGCCAGCAGCGTAACGACAGGGTTCAATCAGCCCCAGCATTTT.

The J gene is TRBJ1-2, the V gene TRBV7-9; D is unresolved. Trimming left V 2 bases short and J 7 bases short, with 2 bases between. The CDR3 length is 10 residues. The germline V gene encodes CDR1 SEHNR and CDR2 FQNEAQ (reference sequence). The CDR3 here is CASSLIGYTF. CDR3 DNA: TGTGCCAGCAGCTTAATTGGCTACACCTTC. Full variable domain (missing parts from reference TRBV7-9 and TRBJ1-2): DTGVSQNPRHKITKRGQNVTFRCDPISEHNRLYWYRQTLGQGPEFLTYFQNEAQLEKSRLLSDRFSAERPKGSFSTLEIQRTEQGDSAMYLCASSLIGYTFGSGTRLTVV.

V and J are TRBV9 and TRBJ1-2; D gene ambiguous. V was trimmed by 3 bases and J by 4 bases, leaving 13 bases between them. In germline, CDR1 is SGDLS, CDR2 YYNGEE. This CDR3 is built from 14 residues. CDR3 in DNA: TGTGCCAGCAGCGCCCATCAGTGGGTCTATGGCTACACCTTC. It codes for CASSAHQWVYGYTF.

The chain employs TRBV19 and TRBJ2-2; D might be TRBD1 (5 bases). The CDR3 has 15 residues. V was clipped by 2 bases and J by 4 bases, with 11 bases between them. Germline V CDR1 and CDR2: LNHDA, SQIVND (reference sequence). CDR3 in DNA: TGTGCCAGTAGTATACTTCAGGGTGCCACCGGGGAGCTGTTTTTT. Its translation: CASSILQGATGELFF.

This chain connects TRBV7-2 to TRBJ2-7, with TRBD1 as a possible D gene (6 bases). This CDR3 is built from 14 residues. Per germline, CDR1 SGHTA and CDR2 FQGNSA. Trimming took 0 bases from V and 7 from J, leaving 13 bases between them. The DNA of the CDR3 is TGTGCCAGCAGCTTAGCGACAGGCCCTACGGAGCAGTACTTC. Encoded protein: CASSLATGPTEQYF.

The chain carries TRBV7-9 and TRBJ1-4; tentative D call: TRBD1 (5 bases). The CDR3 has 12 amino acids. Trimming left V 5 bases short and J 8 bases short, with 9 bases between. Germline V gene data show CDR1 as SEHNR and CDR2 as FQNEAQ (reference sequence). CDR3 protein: CASSRDGEKLFF. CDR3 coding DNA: TGTGCCAGCAGCCGGGACGGAGAAAAACTGTTTTTT. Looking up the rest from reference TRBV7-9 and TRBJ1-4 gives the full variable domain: DTGVSQNPRHKITKRGQNVTFRCDPISEHNRLYWYRQTLGQGPEFLTYFQNEAQLEKSRLLSDRFSAERPKGSFSTLEIQRTEQGDSAMYLCASSRDGEKLFFGSGTQLSVL.

The CDR3 sequence: CASSLNPASGETQYF. The CDR3 region has the DNA TGTGCCAGCAGCTTAAACCCAGCCAGTGGGGAGACCCAGTACTTC. The rearrangement joins TRBV11-3 to TRBJ2-5, with no clear D. CDR1 and CDR2 (germline): SGHNT, YENEEA. The CDR3 runs to 15 residues. With 2 bases removed from V and 5 bases from J, the gap between germline ends came to 15 bases. The variable domain in full, with the rest retrieved from reference TRBV11-3 and TRBJ2-5, is EAGVVQSPRYKIIEKKQPVAFWCNPISGHNTLYWYLQNLGQGPELLIRYENEEAVDDSQLPKDRFSAERLKGVDSTLKIQPAELGDSAVYLCASSLNPASGETQYFGPGTRLLVL.

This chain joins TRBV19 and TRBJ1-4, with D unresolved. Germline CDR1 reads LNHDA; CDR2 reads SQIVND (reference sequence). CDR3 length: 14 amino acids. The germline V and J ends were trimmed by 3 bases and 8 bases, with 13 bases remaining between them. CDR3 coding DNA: TGTGCCAGTAGTATGTCGGCCGGTGAAGAAAAACTGTTTTTT. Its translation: CASSMSAGEEKLFF.

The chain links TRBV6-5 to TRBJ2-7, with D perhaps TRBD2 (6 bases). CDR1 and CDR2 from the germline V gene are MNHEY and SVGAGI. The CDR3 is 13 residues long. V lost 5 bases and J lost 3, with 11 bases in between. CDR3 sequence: CASSIGTVYEQYF. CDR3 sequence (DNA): TGTGCCAGCAGTATCGGGACTGTCTACGAGCAGTACTTC.

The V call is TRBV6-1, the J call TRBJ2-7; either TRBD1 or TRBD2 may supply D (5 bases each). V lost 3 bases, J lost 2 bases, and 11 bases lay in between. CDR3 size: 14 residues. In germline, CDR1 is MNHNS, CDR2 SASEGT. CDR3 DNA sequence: TGTGCCAGCAGTGATGGGGGTGAGGCCTACGAGCAGTACTTC. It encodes CASSDGGEAYEQYF.

Here the CDR3 DNA reads TGCGCCAGCAGCCAAGATCGACAGGGTTCAGGAAACACCATATATTTT. Its translation is CASSQDRQGSGNTIYF. This chain uses TRBV4-3 with TRBJ1-3; 7 bases agree with TRBD1. J was trimmed by 4 bases and V by 0 bases; bases with no gene match: 6. Germline CDR1 reads LGHNA; CDR2 reads YSLEER. CDR3 length equals 16 residues.

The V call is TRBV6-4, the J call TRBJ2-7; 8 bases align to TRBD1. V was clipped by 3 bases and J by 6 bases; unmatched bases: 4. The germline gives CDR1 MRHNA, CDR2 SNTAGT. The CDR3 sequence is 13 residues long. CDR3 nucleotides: TGTGCCAGCAGTGAAGGCAGGGGGCTCGAGCAGTACTTC. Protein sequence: CASSEGRGLEQYF.

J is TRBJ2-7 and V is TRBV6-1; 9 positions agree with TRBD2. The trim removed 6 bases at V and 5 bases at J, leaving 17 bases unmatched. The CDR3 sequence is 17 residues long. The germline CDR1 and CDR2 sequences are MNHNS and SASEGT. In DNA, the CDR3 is TGTGCCAGCAGCGAATTTTTCGACTTAGCGGGAGTCCACGAGCAGTACTTC. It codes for CASSEFFDLAGVHEQYF.

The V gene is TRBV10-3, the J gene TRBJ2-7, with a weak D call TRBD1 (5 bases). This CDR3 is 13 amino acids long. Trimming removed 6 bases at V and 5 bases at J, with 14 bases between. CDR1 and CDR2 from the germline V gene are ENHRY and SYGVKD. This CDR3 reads CAISRSFRDEQYF. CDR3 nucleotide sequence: TGTGCCATCAGCCGATCCTTCAGGGACGAGCAGTACTTC.

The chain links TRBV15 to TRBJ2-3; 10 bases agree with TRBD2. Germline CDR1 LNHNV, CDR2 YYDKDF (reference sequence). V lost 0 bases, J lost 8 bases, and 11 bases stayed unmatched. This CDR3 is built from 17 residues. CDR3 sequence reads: CATSRDEALAGVVTQYF. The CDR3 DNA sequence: TGTGCCACCAGCAGAGATGAGGCGCTAGCGGGAGTCGTTACGCAGTATTTT.

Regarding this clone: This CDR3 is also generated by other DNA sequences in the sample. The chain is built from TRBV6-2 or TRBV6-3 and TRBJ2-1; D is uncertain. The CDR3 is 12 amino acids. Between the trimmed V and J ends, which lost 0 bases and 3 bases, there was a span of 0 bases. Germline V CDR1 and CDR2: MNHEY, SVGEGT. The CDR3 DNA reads TGTGCCAGCAGTTACTCCTACAATGAGCAGTTCTTC. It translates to CASSYSYNEQFF.

CDR3 protein: CASSIIGVLTF. For the CDR3, the DNA is TGTGCCAGTAGTATAATCGGCGTCCTGACTTTC. The rearrangement joins TRBV19 to TRBJ2-6, with D unresolved. The ends were cut back, 2 bases at V and 12 bases at J, with 5 bases in the middle. CDR3 size: 11 residues. Germline V gene sequence: CDR1 LNHDA, CDR2 SQIVND (reference sequence).